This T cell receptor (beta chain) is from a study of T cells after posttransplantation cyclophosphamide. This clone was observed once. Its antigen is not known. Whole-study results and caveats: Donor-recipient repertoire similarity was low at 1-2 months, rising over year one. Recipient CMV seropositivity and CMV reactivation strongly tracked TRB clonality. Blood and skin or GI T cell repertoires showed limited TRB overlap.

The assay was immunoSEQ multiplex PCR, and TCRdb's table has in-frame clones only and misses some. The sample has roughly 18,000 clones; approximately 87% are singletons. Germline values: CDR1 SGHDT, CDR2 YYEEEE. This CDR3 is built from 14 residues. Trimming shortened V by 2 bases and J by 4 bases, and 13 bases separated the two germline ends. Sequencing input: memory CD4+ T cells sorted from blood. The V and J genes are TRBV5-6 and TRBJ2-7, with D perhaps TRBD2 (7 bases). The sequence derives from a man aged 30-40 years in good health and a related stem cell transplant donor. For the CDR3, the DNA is TGTGCCAGCAGCTTAGAGGGGGGGAGGTACGAGCAGTACTTC. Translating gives CASSLEGGRYEQYF. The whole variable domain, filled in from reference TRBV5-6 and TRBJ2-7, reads DAGVTQSPTHLIKTRGQQVTLRCSPKSGHDTVSWYQQALGQGPQFIFQYYEEEERQRGNFPDRFSGHQFPNYSSELNVNALLLGDSALYLCASSLEGGRYEQYFGPGTRLTVT.